Presented here are 2 T cell receptor beta chains from one specimen sequenced in a study of cytomegalovirus exposure and HLA in healthy donors. The PCR employed 60 Vbeta primers together with 13 Jbeta primers. Measured with immunoSEQ multiplex PCR; TCRdb has only the in-frame clones, and not every one. The sample yields 150,000 to 200,000 clones, 75% to 85% seen once. The sample consisted of PBMCs. The receptors originated from a female donor in good health and CMV-seronegative.

CDR3 nucleotide sequence: TGCGCCAGCAGCTTGGGGCAGGGTGGCGAGCAGTACTTC. It translates to CASSLGQGGEQYF. V and J are TRBV5-1 and TRBJ2-5, with D possibly being TRBD1 (5 bases). The DNA end favors TRBJ2-7, so the J call may be wrong. The CDR3 consists of 13 residues. From germline, CDR1 is SGHRS and CDR2 YFSETQ.

The J gene is TRBJ2-3, the V gene TRBV4-3; a possible D gene is TRBD2 (6 bases). Germline assignment: CDR1 LGHNA and CDR2 YSLEER. V was shortened by 0 bases and J by 0 bases, with 10 bases between the two germline ends. The CDR3 covers 16 residues. CDR3 DNA: TGCGCCAGCAGCCAAGAAATAGGGACTAGCACAGATACGCAGTATTTT. This codes for CASSQEIGTSTDTQYF.